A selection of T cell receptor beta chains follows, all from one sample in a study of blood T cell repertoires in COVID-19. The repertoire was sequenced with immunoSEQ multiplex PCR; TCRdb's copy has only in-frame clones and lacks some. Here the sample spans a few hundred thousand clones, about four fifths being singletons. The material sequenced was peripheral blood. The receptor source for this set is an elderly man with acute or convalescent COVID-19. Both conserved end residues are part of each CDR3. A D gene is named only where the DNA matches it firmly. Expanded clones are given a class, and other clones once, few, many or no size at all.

CDR3 DNA: TGTGCCAGCAGCGTTAATCTTCAAGAGACCCAGTACTTC
CDR3 protein: CASSVNLQETQYF
J gene: TRBJ2-5
clone size: .
D gene: .
V gene: TRBV9

CDR3 DNA: TGTGCCAGCAGTTATCCCGGGTCCCAACGAAGCTACGAGCAGTACTTC
CDR3 protein: CASSYPGSQRSYEQYF
J gene: TRBJ2-7
clone size: .
D gene: .
V gene: TRBV6-5

CDR3 DNA: TGCGCCAGCAGCCAAAACCCAGTGGGGCGCATCGGCAATGAGCAGTTCTTC
CDR3 protein: CASSQNPVGRIGNEQFF
J gene: TRBJ2-1
clone size: .
D gene: .
V gene: TRBV4-1

CDR3 DNA: TGTGCCAGCAGTTACTCTACAGGGTCTGGAAACACCATATATTTT
CDR3 protein: CASSYSTGSGNTIYF
J gene: TRBJ1-3
clone size: few
D gene: .
V gene: TRBV6-6

CDR3 DNA: TGTGCCAGCAGCTTGGCCTGGGGGCAGGCAGGGATGGAGACCCAGTACTTC
CDR3 protein: CASSLAWGQAGMETQYF
J gene: TRBJ2-5
clone size: .
D gene: .
V gene: TRBV5-5

CDR3 DNA: TGTGCCTGGAGGGCGGACAGGGGGAGTTCACCCCTCCACTTT
CDR3 protein: CAWRADRGSSPLHF
J gene: TRBJ1-6
clone size: .
D gene: TRBD1
V gene: TRBV30

CDR3 DNA: TGTGCCAGCAGCCCCGGACAGGGGGCCTACGAGCAGTACTTC
CDR3 protein: CASSPGQGAYEQYF
J gene: TRBJ2-7
clone size: .
D gene: TRBD1
V gene: TRBV9

CDR3 DNA: TGTGCCACGATCGGGGACTATACCTACGAGCAGTACTTC
CDR3 protein: CATIGDYTYEQYF
J gene: TRBJ2-7
clone size: .
D gene: TRBD2
V gene: TRBV7-9

CDR3 DNA: TGTGCCAGCAGCTTAGCCGATGTCTACCGCGCCGAAATGAAGGAGCAGTTCTTC
CDR3 protein: CASSLADVYRAEMKEQFF
J gene: TRBJ2-1
clone size: .
D gene: .
V gene: TRBV7-9

CDR3 DNA: TGCGCCAGCAGCTTTTTAAAGGGACAGAAGAACACCGGGGAGCTGTTTTTT
CDR3 protein: CASSFLKGQKNTGELFF
J gene: TRBJ2-2
clone size: many
D gene: TRBD1
V gene: TRBV5-1

CDR3 DNA: TGCGCCAGCAGCCTGACCGGAGTTGGTCACTCTGGGGCCAACGTCCTGACTTTC
CDR3 protein: CASSLTGVGHSGANVLTF
J gene: TRBJ2-6
clone size: .
D gene: .
V gene: TRBV5-1

CDR3 DNA: TGTGCCAGCAGGGGGGGACTTCTCTTCGCGAACACCGGGGAGCTGTTTTTT
CDR3 protein: CASRGGLLFANTGELFF
J gene: TRBJ2-2
clone size: .
D gene: .
V gene: TRBV28

CDR3 DNA: TGTGCCGCCAGTGATTTGGTGACAGCCAGCACAGATACGCAGTATTTT
CDR3 protein: CAASDLVTASTDTQYF
J gene: TRBJ2-3
clone size: .
D gene: .
V gene: TRBV24-1

CDR3 DNA: TGCGCCAGCCCCTGTAGCGGGTACCCCTACGAGCAGTACTTC
CDR3 protein: CASPCSGYPYEQYF
J gene: TRBJ2-7
clone size: .
D gene: TRBD2
V gene: TRBV23-1

CDR3 DNA: TGTGCCAGCAGCGTAGAAGCGCAGGGCTACACTGAAGCTTTCTTT
CDR3 protein: CASSVEAQGYTEAFF
J gene: TRBJ1-1
clone size: .
D gene: .
V gene: TRBV9

CDR3 DNA: TGTGCCAGTAGTATATCACAGGGTCTCAATCAGCCCCAGCATTTT
CDR3 protein: CASSISQGLNQPQHF
J gene: TRBJ1-5
clone size: .
D gene: .
V gene: TRBV19

CDR3 DNA: TGTGCCACCAGTGGGGGGCGCGGAAATCAGCCCCAGCATTTT
CDR3 protein: CATSGGRGNQPQHF
J gene: TRBJ1-5
clone size: .
D gene: .
V gene: TRBV24-1

CDR3 DNA: TGTGCCAGCAGCTTAGCTATTGGGACTAGCGGGAGAATCCACAATGAGCAGTTCTTC
CDR3 protein: CASSLAIGTSGRIHNEQFF
J gene: TRBJ2-1
clone size: .
D gene: TRBD2
V gene: TRBV7-2

CDR3 DNA: TGTGCTAGTGGTTTGGCTCAGGACAGAGCTGGGGCCAACGTCCTGACTTTC
CDR3 protein: CASGLAQDRAGANVLTF
J gene: TRBJ2-6
clone size: .
D gene: .
V gene: TRBV12-5

CDR3 DNA: TGCAGCGTGGCGGGACAGGCAAATCAGCCCCAGCATTTT
CDR3 protein: CSVAGQANQPQHF
J gene: TRBJ1-5
clone size: .
D gene: TRBD1
V gene: TRBV29-1

CDR3 DNA: TGCGCCAGCAGCCAAGAAAGTTGGGCTAGCGGGGCCTTGGCGCAGTACTTC
CDR3 protein: CASSQESWASGALAQYF
J gene: TRBJ2-7
clone size: .
D gene: TRBD2
V gene: TRBV4-1

CDR3 DNA: TGTGCCAGCAGTGGGACAGGTAGGGGATCAAATCAGCCCCAGCATTTT
CDR3 protein: CASSGTGRGSNQPQHF
J gene: TRBJ1-5
clone size: many
D gene: TRBD1
V gene: TRBV27

CDR3 DNA: TGTGCCAGCAGTCTGTCCGGGTCCAACGAGCAGTACTTC
CDR3 protein: CASSLSGSNEQYF
J gene: TRBJ2-7
clone size: .
D gene: .
V gene: TRBV27

CDR3 DNA: TGTGCCAGCAGTGAAAGGACTAGCGCCTACAATGAGCAGTTCTTC
CDR3 protein: CASSERTSAYNEQFF
J gene: TRBJ2-1
clone size: .
D gene: TRBD2
V gene: TRBV6-1

CDR3 DNA: TGTGCCAGCAGTTATGGACATGATAATTCACCCCTCCACTTT
CDR3 protein: CASSYGHDNSPLHF
J gene: TRBJ1-6
clone size: once
D gene: .
V gene: TRBV6-6

CDR3 DNA: TGCGCCAGCGGCAGACTAGCGGGAGGGCAAGAGACCCAGTACTTC
CDR3 protein: CASGRLAGGQETQYF
J gene: TRBJ2-5
clone size: .
D gene: TRBD2
V gene: TRBV5-1

CDR3 DNA: TGTGCCAGCAGTGCAAGCAGGGGGCTGGTCGAGCAGTACTTC
CDR3 protein: CASSASRGLVEQYF
J gene: TRBJ2-7
clone size: .
D gene: TRBD1
V gene: TRBV2

CDR3 DNA: TGTGCCACCCGGACTAGCTTGAACACAGATACGCAGTATTTT
CDR3 protein: CATRTSLNTDTQYF
J gene: TRBJ2-3
clone size: .
D gene: TRBD2
V gene: TRBV24-1

CDR3 DNA: TGTGCCAGCAGCGCGGACTTACGAATGGAGACCCAGTACTTC
CDR3 protein: CASSADLRMETQYF
J gene: TRBJ2-5
clone size: .
D gene: .
V gene: TRBV9

CDR3 DNA: TGTGCCAGCAGTGGAATCTCCGGGACAGCCACAGATACGCAGTATTTT
CDR3 protein: CASSGISGTATDTQYF
J gene: TRBJ2-3
clone size: .
D gene: TRBD1
V gene: TRBV27

CDR3 DNA: TGCGCCAGCAGCCTCCGGGGCGGGGAAACTAATGAAAAACTGTTTTTT
CDR3 protein: CASSLRGGETNEKLFF
J gene: TRBJ1-4
clone size: .
D gene: .
V gene: TRBV4-1

CDR3 DNA: TGTGCCAGCAGCCTACATCGTGGGGGAGGCCTGAACACTGAAGCTTTCTTT
CDR3 protein: CASSLHRGGGLNTEAFF
J gene: TRBJ1-1
clone size: .
D gene: .
V gene: TRBV7-8

CDR3 DNA: TGTGCCAGCAAGATGACAGGGGTGGGTGAAAAACTGTTTTTT
CDR3 protein: CASKMTGVGEKLFF
J gene: TRBJ1-4
clone size: .
D gene: TRBD1
V gene: TRBV2

CDR3 DNA: TGTGCCAGCATCCGAACCGGGACAGGGGGTGGGGATACGCAGTATTTT
CDR3 protein: CASIRTGTGGGDTQYF
J gene: TRBJ2-3
clone size: .
D gene: TRBD1
V gene: TRBV5-5

CDR3 DNA: TGTGCCAGCAGTTCCGACAGGCCGAATTCACCCCTCCACTTT
CDR3 protein: CASSSDRPNSPLHF
J gene: TRBJ1-6
clone size: .
D gene: .
V gene: TRBV6-6

CDR3 DNA: TGTGCCAGCAGCCCGGGGGTGCTCTCCTACAATGAGCAGTTCTTC
CDR3 protein: CASSPGVLSYNEQFF
J gene: TRBJ2-1
clone size: .
D gene: .
V gene: TRBV7-8

CDR3 DNA: TGTGCCAGCAAGACACACGTTAATACTAATGAAAAACTGTTTTTT
CDR3 protein: CASKTHVNTNEKLFF
J gene: TRBJ1-4
clone size: .
D gene: .
V gene: TRBV2

CDR3 DNA: TGTGCCACCAGTGTCCCAGGGGACAATGAGCAGTTCTTC
CDR3 protein: CATSVPGDNEQFF
J gene: TRBJ2-1
clone size: .
D gene: .
V gene: TRBV24-1

CDR3 DNA: TGCGCCAGCAGCCCCGGGACAGGGTGGAGGGGGTCCTACGAGCAGTACTTC
CDR3 protein: CASSPGTGWRGSYEQYF
J gene: TRBJ2-7
clone size: .
D gene: TRBD1
V gene: TRBV4-1

CDR3 DNA: TGTGCCACCAGTGACCTAGCGGGAGGGCAGAATGAGCAGTTCTTC
CDR3 protein: CATSDLAGGQNEQFF
J gene: TRBJ2-1
clone size: .
D gene: TRBD2
V gene: TRBV24-1

CDR3 DNA: TGTGCCAGTAGTCCCGGGACTAGCGGGAGTAATGAGCAGTTCTTC
CDR3 protein: CASSPGTSGSNEQFF
J gene: TRBJ2-1
clone size: .
D gene: TRBD2
V gene: TRBV19

CDR3 DNA: TGCAGCGTTGAGCGGGGCGGGGAGACCCAGTACTTC
CDR3 protein: CSVERGGETQYF
J gene: TRBJ2-5
clone size: once
D gene: .
V gene: TRBV29-1

CDR3 DNA: TGTGCCAGCAGCCGCCTGGGACAGGGCAGCGACGAGCAGTACTTC
CDR3 protein: CASSRLGQGSDEQYF
J gene: TRBJ2-7
clone size: .
D gene: TRBD1
V gene: TRBV11-2